Shown below are 22 T cell receptor beta chains from a single sample sequenced in a study of T cells in Graves' hyperthyroidism and ophthalmopathy. The CDR3 regions of TCR beta were amplified from RNA transcripts. With the HTBI primer set, the TCR CDR3 went through a first round of RT-PCR. TCRdb ran MiXCR on the multiplex PCR reads and lists one entry per CDR3 protein. The repertoire holds about 400,000 distinct CDR3 sequences, around 14% seen once, with around a third in the top ten. Sequenced material: blood. The receptors were sampled from a woman aged 25 to 39 with Graves' hyperthyroidism.

The sample holds many counts of this clonotype. The chain recombines TRBV20-1 with TRBJ2-7; 7 nucleotides match TRBD2. The CDR3 covers 14 residues. CDR1 DFQATT and CDR2 SNEGSKA come from the germline V gene (reference sequence). V shed 3 bases and J 3 bases; nucleotides not matched to a gene: 8. Here the CDR3 DNA reads TGCAGTGCTAGGTACCGGGACTATCGCTACGAGCAGTACTTC. As protein: CSARYRDYRYEQYF.

This clonotype was counted between two and nine times. The J gene is TRBJ1-3, the V gene TRBV5-1; the D gene is possibly TRBD1 (6 bases). The V end lost 3 bases, the J end lost 4 bases, and 8 bases lay between the germline ends. The germline gives CDR1 SGHRS, CDR2 YFSETQ. The CDR3 is 13 amino acids. CDR3 DNA: TGCGCCAGCAGCTCAGGGGTCGGAAACACCATATATTTT. Translated: CASSSGVGNTIYF.

There are many counts of this clonotype. The chain carries TRBV6-1 and TRBJ2-7, with 9 bases matching TRBD1. There are 15 residues in the CDR3. After removal of 2 bases from V and 5 bases from J, the junction contained 7 bases not matched to a gene. The V gene's germline CDR1 is MNHNS and CDR2 SASEGT. CDR3 nucleotide sequence: TGTGCCAGCAGTGAACTCCTCGGGACAGGGAACGAGCAGTACTTC. This gives the protein CASSELLGTGNEQYF.

The chain is built from TRBV7-9 and TRBJ2-6; 7 bases map to TRBD1. Germline V gene data show CDR1 as SEHNR and CDR2 as FQNEAQ (reference sequence). V gave up 5 bases and J gave up 0 bases; unmatched junction bases: 13. This CDR3 has 19 amino acids. DNA of the CDR3: TGTGCCAGCAGCCCGAAGCTGGGACAGTTCAACTCTGGGGCCAACGTCCTGACTTTC. Translated: CASSPKLGQFNSGANVLTF.

The chain uses TRBV5-1 and TRBJ1-2, with no clear D. CDR1 is SGHRS, CDR2 YFSETQ, per germline. Trimming shortened V by 0 bases and J by 5 bases, and 17 bases separated the two germline ends. CDR3 length: 16 residues. In DNA, the CDR3 is TGCGCCAGCAGCTTGGTTGGTGACCCCGGACCTTATGGCTACACCTTC. Translation gives CASSLVGDPGPYGYTF. The variable domain in full, completed from reference TRBV5-1 and TRBJ1-2, reads KAGVTQTPRYLIKTRGQQVTLSCSPISGHRSVSWYQQTPGQGLQFLFEYFSETQRNKGNFPGRFSGRQFSNSRSEMNVSTLELGDSALYLCASSLVGDPGPYGYTFGSGTRLTVV.

This clonotype came up a few times. The chain combines TRBV7-9 with TRBJ2-5; D unresolved. This CDR3 region has 14 residues. Looked up from germline, CDR1 is SEHNR and CDR2 is FQNEAQ (reference sequence). Trimming pared 5 bases from V and 5 bases from J, leaving 15 bases between. The CDR3 nucleotides read TGTGCCAGCAGCCTAGGAAGAGAGGCGGAGACCCAGTACTTC. Its protein product is CASSLGREAETQYF.

In this sample, this clonotype turned up many times. The CDR3 region is CATSPADSSYNEQFF. CDR3 nucleotides: TGTGCCACCAGCCCTGCGGACAGCTCCTACAATGAGCAGTTCTTC. The rearrangement uses TRBV24-1 and TRBJ2-1; perhaps TRBD1 as D (6 bases). The CDR3 has 15 residues. CDR1 and CDR2 from the germline V gene are KGHDR and SFDVKD. V shed 7 bases and J shed 0 bases, with 12 bases lying between them.

There are many counts of this clonotype. The chain has TRBV5-1 and TRBJ2-1; 8 bases fit TRBD1. The CDR3 covers 16 residues. Germline V CDR1 and CDR2: SGHRS, YFSETQ. V shed 0 bases, J shed 8 bases, and the junction held 10 bases outside the gene matches. DNA for the CDR3: TGCGCCAGCAGCTTGGCCGACAGGGGTTCCGGCGATGAGCAGTTCTTC. Its translation: CASSLADRGSGDEQFF.

The V and J genes are TRBV29-1 and TRBJ2-3; 11 nucleotides line up with TRBD2. The V gene end was trimmed by 3 bases and the J gene end by 1 base; junction bases not matched to a gene: 3. This CDR3 spans 15 amino acids. The germline V gene encodes CDR1 SQVTM and CDR2 ANQGSEA. The CDR3 protein is CSVDGLAGGTDTQYF. The DNA for the CDR3 is TGCAGCGTTGACGGACTAGCGGGCGGCACAGATACGCAGTATTTT.

This clonotype was counted a few times. The rearrangement uses TRBV7-8 and TRBJ2-7, with TRBD2 identical over 10 bases. Per the germline V gene, CDR1 is SGHVS and CDR2 is FQNEAQ. The CDR3 spans 18 residues. The V gene end was trimmed by 5 bases and the J gene end by 2 bases; junction bases not matched to a gene: 15. The CDR3 bases are TGTGCCAGCAGCGGTCCAGGGTCTGCTAGCGGGAGTCCCTACGAGCAGTACTTC. Its protein is CASSGPGSASGSPYEQYF.

In this sample, this clonotype turned up many times. The rearrangement joins TRBV2 to TRBJ2-7; 9 bases are shared with TRBD1. This CDR3 contains 16 residues. V gave up 5 bases and J gave up 6 bases; unmatched junction bases: 14. The germline V gene encodes CDR1 SNHLY and CDR2 FYNNEI. CDR3 nucleotides: TGTGCCAGCAGTCCCTGGGGACAGGGTATGGGTCTCGAGCAGTACTTC. This sequence encodes CASSPWGQGMGLEQYF.

In this sample, this clonotype turned up many times. The chain employs TRBV18 and TRBJ1-5, with D possibly TRBD1 on 6 matching bases. V gave up 3 bases and J gave up 5 bases, with 11 bases separating them. The CDR3 has 14 residues. The germline CDR1 and CDR2 sequences are KGHSH and LQKENI. CDR3 protein: CASSPNREHQPQHF. The DNA for the CDR3 is TGTGCCAGCTCACCGAACAGGGAGCATCAGCCCCAGCATTTT.

This clonotype was recorded many times. The rearrangement uses TRBV5-5 and TRBJ2-7; 9 nucleotides agree with TRBD2. Germline CDR1 SGHKS, CDR2 YYEKEE (reference sequence). CDR3 size: 17 residues. V lost 0 bases, J lost 1 base, and 8 bases stayed unmatched. The CDR3 nucleotides are TGTGCCAGCAGCTTGGAGAATGTTCTAGCGGGATCCTACGAGCAGTACTTC. Its protein is CASSLENVLAGSYEQYF. Combining the CDR3 with reference TRBV5-5 and TRBJ2-7 gives the whole variable domain DAGVTQSPTHLIKTRGQQVTLRCSPISGHKSVSWYQQVLGQGPQFIFQYYEKEERGRGNFPDRFSARQFPNYSSELNVNALLLGDSALYLCASSLENVLAGSYEQYFGPGTRLTVT.

This clonotype was seen many times. The rearrangement joins TRBV20-1 to TRBJ2-5, with D tentatively TRBD2 (6 bases). V was cut by 4 bases and J by 0 bases, with 12 bases left in between. The CDR3 contains 14 residues. Germline V gene lookup returns CDR1 DFQATT and CDR2 SNEGSKA (reference sequence). DNA for the CDR3: TGCAGTGCTACCGGGGGTTCTTACCAAGAGACCCAGTACTTC. This gives the protein CSATGGSYQETQYF.

This chain uses TRBV3-1 with TRBJ2-1, with 16 positions matching TRBD2. Germline assignment: CDR1 LGHDT and CDR2 YNNKEL (reference sequence). V gave up 2 bases and J gave up 5 bases; unmatched junction bases: 3. This CDR3 has 17 residues. The DNA for the CDR3 is TGTGCCAGCAGCCAACCGGGACTAGCGGGAGGGAACAATGAGCAGTTCTTC. Protein product: CASSQPGLAGGNNEQFF.

This clonotype was seen a few times. This chain uses TRBV9 with TRBJ2-3; 13 bases are shared with TRBD2. The CDR3 covers 16 residues. The germline V gene encodes CDR1 SGDLS and CDR2 YYNGEE. The trim removed 3 bases at V and 3 bases at J, leaving 4 bases unmatched. CDR3 sequence reads: CASSEWTSGGTDTQYF. Here the CDR3 DNA reads TGTGCCAGCAGCGAGTGGACTAGCGGGGGAACAGATACGCAGTATTTT.

This clonotype has at least ten counts. The V gene is TRBV30, the J gene TRBJ1-2; no definite D call. Germline-derived CDR1 and CDR2 are GTSNPN and SVGIG (reference sequence). The CDR3 loop spans 14 amino acids. V lost 1 base and J lost 2, with 11 bases in between. The DNA of the CDR3 is TGTGCCTGGAGTGAGTACAGCCCCAACTATGGCTACACCTTC. This codes for CAWSEYSPNYGYTF.

This clonotype was observed a handful of times. The chain carries TRBV7-3 and TRBJ2-7; perhaps TRBD2 as D (5 bases). The CDR3 is made up of 14 amino acids. In germline, CDR1 is SGHTA, CDR2 FQGTGA. Trimming took off 5 bases at V and 2 bases at J, with 13 bases between the two ends. CDR3 nucleotide sequence: TGTGCCAGCAGCGACACGGGGAATCCCTACGAGCAGTACTTC. This encodes CASSDTGNPYEQYF.

This clonotype was picked up many times. The chain uses TRBV28 and TRBJ2-1; D may match TRBD1 or TRBD2 (6 bases each). CDR3 length equals 16 residues. Germline V CDR1 and CDR2: MDHEN, SYDVKM. Trimming stripped 5 bases from V and 7 bases from J, with 21 bases between. The CDR3 reads CASSPPTGARGNEQFF. CDR3 nucleotide sequence: TGTGCCAGCAGTCCCCCGACGGGGGCAAGAGGGAATGAGCAGTTCTTC.

Many counts were recorded for this clonotype. V gene TRBV30 combines with J gene TRBJ1-3; D not resolved. V lost 4 bases and J lost 3, with 7 bases in between. There are 12 residues in the CDR3. Germline-derived CDR1 and CDR2 are GTSNPN and SVGIG (reference sequence). Here the CDR3 reads CAWMNDGNTIYF. The DNA for the CDR3 is TGTGCCTGGATGAACGATGGAAACACCATATATTTT. The full variable domain, its missing parts supplied by reference TRBV30 and TRBJ1-3, is SQTIHQWPATLVQPVGSPLSLECTVEGTSNPNLYWYRQAAGRGLQLLFYSVGIGQISSEVPQNLSASRPQDRQFILSSKKLLLSDSGFYLCAWMNDGNTIYFGEGSWLTVV.

Many counts were recorded for this clonotype. This chain uses TRBV18 with TRBJ2-3; D unresolved. Germline CDR1 and CDR2: KGHSH and LQKENI. The CDR3 has 13 amino acids. V was cut by 3 bases and J by 0 bases, with 4 bases left in between. The CDR3 protein is CASSPISTDTQYF. The CDR3 region has the DNA TGTGCCAGCTCACCGATTAGCACAGATACGCAGTATTTT.

The rearrangement links TRBV29-1 to TRBJ2-1, with a possible D match to TRBD2 (6 bases). The CDR3 is made up of 13 amino acids. CDR1 is SQVTM and CDR2 is ANQGSEA in the germline V gene. The germline V and J ends were trimmed by 5 bases and 8 bases, with 16 bases remaining between them. CDR3 in amino acids: CSVTPSAPHEQFF. In DNA form, the CDR3 reads TGCAGCGTTACTCCTAGCGCGCCCCATGAGCAGTTCTTC.